The 2 T cell receptor beta chains in this list originate from one sample, sequenced in a study of shared clonotypes between healthy human individuals. Here immunoSEQ multiplex PCR was the method, and the copy in TCRdb shows in-frame clones only, minus some. The sample consists of 1,400,000 or so clones, approximately 98.5% of them appearing once. The sample comprised naive CD4+ T cells sorted from blood. Indicated subset: CD45RA+ positively selected. These receptors came from a man younger than 45 in good health.

This chain connects TRBV4-3 to TRBJ2-1; TRBD2 aligns across 16 bases. With V trimmed by 4 bases and J by 8 bases, 11 bases remained unmatched. Germline values: CDR1 LGHNA, CDR2 YSLEER. The CDR3 is 18 residues long. CDR3 nucleotides: TGCGCCAGCAGCCGAGGGACTAGCGGGAGGGCCAAATTTCATGAGCAGTTCTTC. Amino acids: CASSRGTSGRAKFHEQFF.

This sequence joins TRBV7-8 and TRBJ2-1, with 13 bases that match TRBD2. After removal of 5 bases from V and 4 bases from J, the junction contained 5 bases not matched to a gene. The CDR3 length is 16 residues. Per the germline V gene, CDR1 is SGHVS and CDR2 is FQNEAQ. The CDR3 spells CASSLWTSGGYNEQFF. The CDR3 nucleotides read TGTGCCAGCAGCCTCTGGACTAGCGGGGGTTACAATGAGCAGTTCTTC.